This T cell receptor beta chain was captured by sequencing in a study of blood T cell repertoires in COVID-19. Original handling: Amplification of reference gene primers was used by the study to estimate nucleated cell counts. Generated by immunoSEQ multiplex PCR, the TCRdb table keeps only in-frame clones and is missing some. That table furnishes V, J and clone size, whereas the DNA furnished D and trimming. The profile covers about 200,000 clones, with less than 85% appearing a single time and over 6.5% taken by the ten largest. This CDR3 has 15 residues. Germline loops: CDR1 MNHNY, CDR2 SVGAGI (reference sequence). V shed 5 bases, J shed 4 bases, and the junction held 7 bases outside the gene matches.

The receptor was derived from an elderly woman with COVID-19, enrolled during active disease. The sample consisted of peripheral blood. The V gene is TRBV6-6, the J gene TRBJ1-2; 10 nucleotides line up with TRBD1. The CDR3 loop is CASSNRDRGVYGYTF. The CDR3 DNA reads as TGTGCCAGCAGTAACCGGGACAGGGGCGTCTATGGCTACACCTTC.